One and the same sample provided the 5 T cell receptor beta chains below, sequenced in a study of T cell changes during pregnancy in multiple sclerosis. Method: immunoSEQ multiplex PCR; TCRdb's copy keeps in-frame clones and lacks some. Here the sample spans over 90,000 clones, 90% being singletons. The material sequenced was peripheral blood, taken in the second trimester of pregnancy. These receptors were taken from a female donor in good health, enrolled as a control in a pregnancy study.

The chain recombines TRBV4-1 with TRBJ2-4; 9 nucleotides line up with TRBD2. The CDR3 runs to 22 residues. Trimming at V came to 0 bases and at J to 1 base, leaving 19 bases not matched to a gene. CDR1 and CDR2 from the germline V gene are MGHRA and YSYEKL. The CDR3 protein is CASSQEPLAGNLAGTAKNIQYF. The CDR3 DNA sequence: TGCGCCAGCAGCCAAGAGCCTCTAGCGGGGAACCTAGCCGGAACGGCCAAAAACATTCAGTACTTC.

The chain couples TRBV2 to TRBJ2-5; D ambiguous. CDR3 length equals 12 residues. The germline gives CDR1 SNHLY, CDR2 FYNNEI. Trimming took off 5 bases at V and 3 bases at J, with 7 bases between the two ends. CDR3 residues: CASSKSEETQYF. In DNA, the CDR3 is TGTGCCAGCAGTAAGAGTGAAGAGACCCAGTACTTC.

This chain connects TRBV6-5 to TRBJ1-2; 7 bases map to TRBD1. Germline V CDR1 and CDR2: MNHEY, SVGAGI. V lost 4 bases, J lost 7 bases, and 6 bases stayed unmatched. The CDR3 has 13 amino acids. For the CDR3, the DNA is TGTGCCAGCAGTTCGACAGGGCGCGTTGGCTACACCTTC. This sequence encodes CASSSTGRVGYTF.

The chain uses TRBV5-4 and TRBJ2-3, with 8 positions matching TRBD1. The V gene's germline CDR1 is SGHNT and CDR2 YYREEE (reference sequence). This CDR3 comprises 13 residues. J was trimmed by 6 bases and V by 0 bases; bases with no gene match: 0. CDR3 loop: CASSLAGGDTQYF. The CDR3 DNA follows: TGTGCCAGCAGCTTGGCAGGGGGCGATACGCAGTATTTT.

This rearrangement joins TRBV6-5 to TRBJ2-7; D may be TRBD1 (5 bases). Germline V gives CDR1 MNHEY, CDR2 SVGAGI. V lost 6 bases and J lost 3, with 6 bases in between. The CDR3 spans 11 residues. DNA of the CDR3: TGTGCCAGCAGCGACAGCTACGAGCAGTACTTC. Translating it yields CASSDSYEQYF.